Listed here are 26 T cell receptor beta chains from one sample, sequenced in a study of T cells in Graves' hyperthyroidism and ophthalmopathy. TCR beta CDR3 regions were amplified from RNA. HTBI primers drove first-round RT-PCR of the TCR CDR3. TCRdb independently ran MiXCR on the multiplex PCR reads; one entry per CDR3 protein. The table shows 370,000 or so distinct CDR3 sequences, with 20% to 30% occurring only once. The sequenced sample consisted of blood. The receptor set was obtained from a man aged 50 to 60 with Graves' hyperthyroidism.

This clonotype was observed a few times. The genes are TRBV9 and TRBJ2-7; 11 bases match TRBD2. The V gene end was trimmed by 5 bases and the J gene end by 2 bases; junction bases not matched to a gene: 9. Per the germline V gene, CDR1 is SGDLS and CDR2 is YYNGEE. This CDR3 is 16 amino acids long. CDR3 coding DNA: TGTGCCAGCAGTCCCGAGGGGACTAGCGGTACCTACGAGCAGTACTTC. Translation: CASSPEGTSGTYEQYF.

V and J are TRBV18 and TRBJ1-4; D unclear. With 6 bases removed from V and 5 bases from J, the gap between germline ends came to 13 bases. The CDR3 is 14 residues long. Germline V CDR1 and CDR2: KGHSH, LQKENI. The CDR3 protein is CASSLQAGNEKLFF. The CDR3 DNA is TGTGCCAGCTCGCTCCAGGCGGGCAATGAAAAACTGTTTTTT.

V and J are TRBV5-4 and TRBJ2-7; 15 positions match TRBD2. Losses at the gene ends were 4 bases for V and 2 bases for J; bases not matched to a gene: 10. Germline V lookup: CDR1 SGHNT, CDR2 YYREEE (reference sequence). The CDR3 sequence is 18 residues long. CDR3 amino acids: CASSMGLAGGLGTYEQYF. In DNA, the CDR3 is TGTGCCAGCAGCATGGGACTAGCGGGAGGTTTGGGGACCTACGAGCAGTACTTC.

The chain uses TRBV5-1 and TRBJ1-5, with D tentatively TRBD1 (5 bases). This CDR3 region has 14 residues. The germline V gene has CDR1 SGHRS and CDR2 YFSETQ. Trimming removed 4 bases at V and 6 bases at J, with 14 bases between. In DNA, the CDR3 is TGCGCCAGCAGCCCCGGGACGAGCGGTCAGCCCCAGCATTTT. Amino acid sequence: CASSPGTSGQPQHF.

This clonotype appeared a few times. This sequence joins TRBV2 and TRBJ2-1; TRBD2 matches 10 bases. Germline lookup yields CDR1 SNHLY and CDR2 FYNNEI. CDR3 length equals 15 residues. Trimming at V came to 3 bases and at J to 9 bases, leaving 8 bases not matched to a gene. CDR3 sequence reads: CASSEWLAGVVEQFF. CDR3 nucleotides: TGTGCCAGCAGTGAGTGGCTAGCGGGAGTAGTTGAGCAGTTCTTC.

The sample holds a few counts of this clonotype. The chain joins TRBV7-8 to TRBJ2-7; 9 bases align to TRBD2. CDR3 length: 15 residues. V gave up 1 base and J gave up 6 bases; unmatched junction bases: 7. CDR1 and CDR2 (germline): SGHVS, FQNEAQ. CDR3 loop: CASSLVGGGRGEQYF. The DNA of the CDR3 is TGTGCCAGCAGCTTAGTGGGGGGCGGGAGGGGCGAGCAGTACTTC. Drawing the rest from reference TRBV7-8 and TRBJ2-7, the complete variable domain is GAGVSQSPRYKVAKRGQDVALRCDPISGHVSLFWYQQALGQGPEFLTYFQNEAQLDKSGLPSDRFFAERPEGSVSTLKIQRTQQEDSAVYLCASSLVGGGRGEQYFGPGTRLTVT.

This clonotype has a handful of counts. The chain uses TRBV11-2 and TRBJ1-1, with D tentatively TRBD1 (6 bases). The germline CDR1 and CDR2 sequences are SGHAT and FQNNGV. With 10 bases removed from V and 11 bases from J, the gap between germline ends came to 20 bases. This CDR3 is built from 12 residues. The CDR3 bases are TGTGCCACCTCCCCCCCAGGGGAGGGGGCTTTCTTT. Translating gives CATSPPGEGAFF.

J is TRBJ2-7 and V is TRBV7-9; unclear D gene. The CDR3 length is 15 residues. Trimming took 3 bases from V and 0 from J, leaving 12 bases between them. CDR1 and CDR2 (germline): SEHNR, FQNEAQ (reference sequence). The CDR3 protein is CASSFLTESSYEQYF. Written as DNA, the CDR3 is TGTGCCAGCAGCTTTTTGACGGAAAGCTCCTACGAGCAGTACTTC.

Worth noting for this clonotype: At one boundary the junction diverges from the germline segment, which might be a read error. In nucleotides, the CDR3 is TGTGCCAGCAGCCTAGCTGCGGGGCTCGATGGCTACACCTTC. It yields the protein CASSLAAGLDGYTF. The genes are TRBV7-9 and TRBJ1-2, with D tentatively TRBD1 (5 bases). Germline V lookup: CDR1 SEHNR, CDR2 FQNEAQ (reference sequence). This CDR3 has 14 amino acids.

This clonotype came up many times. V is TRBV2 and J is TRBJ1-1; D is unclear. Trimming removed 5 bases at V and 7 bases at J, with 8 bases between. Germline V CDR1 and CDR2: SNHLY, FYNNEI. This CDR3 contains 11 residues. CDR3 DNA: TGTGCCAGCAGTCCGGGCCTTGAAGCTTTCTTT. This encodes CASSPGLEAFF.

This clonotype was found a few times. This chain uses TRBV7-2 with TRBJ2-4; D could derive from TRBD1 or TRBD2 (5 bases each). Germline lookup yields CDR1 SGHTA and CDR2 FQGNSA. The CDR3 is made up of 15 amino acids. V was pared by 6 bases and J by 4 bases, with 16 bases between. The CDR3 DNA sequence: TGTGCCAGCAGTTTTCTGGGGGAGTTGAAAAACATTCAGTACTTC. Protein: CASSFLGELKNIQYF. Complete variable domain (other parts from reference TRBV7-2 and TRBJ2-4): GAGVSQSPSNKVTEKGKDVELRCDPISGHTALYWYRQSLGQGLEFLIYFQGNSAPDKSGLPSDRFSAERTGGSVSTLTIQRTQQEDSAVYLCASSFLGELKNIQYFGAGTRLSVL.

This clonotype has more than one count but fewer than ten. This chain links TRBV5-1 with TRBJ2-1; 8 bases are a match to TRBD2. Germline V gives CDR1 SGHRS, CDR2 YFSETQ. This CDR3 has 18 residues. Trimming at V came to 4 bases and at J to 0 bases, leaving 12 bases not matched to a gene. The DNA for the CDR3 is TGCGCCAGCAGCCCCTCAGGCGGGACTAGTGTCTCCTACAATGAGCAGTTCTTC. This encodes CASSPSGGTSVSYNEQFF.

The V call is TRBV28, the J call TRBJ1-3, with unresolved D. The CDR3 has 13 residues. Germline V gene lookup returns CDR1 MDHEN and CDR2 SYDVKM. V lost 11 bases to trimming and J lost 0 bases, with 11 bases between them. The CDR3 coding sequence is TGTGCCGGCACCGACACCTCTGGAAACACCATATATTTT. Protein: CAGTDTSGNTIYF.

The chain is built from TRBV20-1 and TRBJ2-7, with 7 bases that match TRBD1. Trimming at V came to 3 bases and at J to 0 bases, leaving 2 bases not matched to a gene. The CDR3 covers 13 residues. Germline CDR1 DFQATT, CDR2 SNEGSKA (reference sequence). Written as DNA, the CDR3 is TGCAGTGCTAGGAGGACAGGCTCCTACGAGCAGTACTTC. This translates into CSARRTGSYEQYF.

This clonotype was seen a few times. V gene TRBV6-2 or TRBV6-3 combines with J gene TRBJ1-2; D is uncertain. Germline V CDR1 and CDR2: MNHEY, SVGEGT. The CDR3 consists of 14 residues. V dropped 5 bases and J dropped 8 bases, with 18 bases sitting between them. CDR3 in DNA: TGTGCCAGCAGTGCACAATGGACTCCCGCGGGCTACACCTTC. The encoded protein is CASSAQWTPAGYTF.

The gene calls are TRBV6-2 or TRBV6-3 and TRBJ1-2; 7 bases align to TRBD1. Germline V gives CDR1 MNHEY, CDR2 SVGEGT. The J segment lost 6 bases and the V segment lost 7 bases, leaving 5 bases of the junction unmatched. The CDR3 loop spans 12 amino acids. CDR3 sequence reads: CASKTGSHGYTF. CDR3 DNA sequence: TGTGCCAGCAAGACAGGGTCACATGGCTACACCTTC.

V gene TRBV5-1 combines with J gene TRBJ2-7; the D is unclear. Trimming pared 2 bases from V and 4 bases from J, leaving 10 bases between. Germline V gene lookup returns CDR1 SGHRS and CDR2 YFSETQ. The CDR3 totals 13 residues. CDR3 residues: CASSFAAFYEQYF. DNA for the CDR3: TGCGCCAGCAGCTTCGCGGCATTTTACGAGCAGTACTTC.

The chain has TRBV9 and TRBJ1-1; D call uncertain. V lost 3 bases, J lost 4 bases, and 10 bases lay in between. Germline V CDR1 and CDR2: SGDLS, YYNGEE. CDR3 length: 13 residues. Here the CDR3 reads CASSASMSTEAFF. The CDR3, as DNA: TGTGCCAGCAGCGCATCTATGAGCACTGAAGCTTTCTTT.

A remark on this clonotype: An end of the junction differs from the germline gene, which may be a read error. The CDR3 protein is CAGRSGRGKEQFF. The CDR3 DNA follows: TGTGCCGGCAGAAGCGGGAGGGGGAAGGAGCAGTTCTTC. This chain links TRBV7-2 with TRBJ2-1, with 10 bases that match TRBD2. The CDR3 is 13 amino acids. Germline V gives CDR1 SGHTA, CDR2 FQGNSA.

In its sample, this clonotype was seen many times. V and J are TRBV5-1 and TRBJ2-7; 12 bases line up with TRBD2. V was pared by 6 bases and J by 5 bases, with 12 bases of the junction left unmatched. Germline loops: CDR1 SGHRS, CDR2 YFSETQ. The CDR3 runs to 16 residues. CDR3 region: CASNPTTSGRFHEQYF. DNA of the CDR3: TGCGCCAGCAACCCAACCACTAGCGGGAGGTTCCACGAGCAGTACTTC. The full variable domain, with the rest looked up from reference TRBV5-1 and TRBJ2-7, is KAGVTQTPRYLIKTRGQQVTLSCSPISGHRSVSWYQQTPGQGLQFLFEYFSETQRNKGNFPGRFSGRQFSNSRSEMNVSTLELGDSALYLCASNPTTSGRFHEQYFGPGTRLTVT.

Ten or more counts support this clonotype. The rearrangement uses TRBV28 and TRBJ2-1, with no clear D. This CDR3 is 14 amino acids long. Trimming left V 3 bases short and J 6 bases short, with 12 bases between. Germline CDR1 and CDR2: MDHEN and SYDVKM. DNA for the CDR3: TGTGCCAGCAGTTTTTCCTCCGGCGGCAATGAGCAGTTCTTC. Translating it yields CASSFSSGGNEQFF.

This clonotype was seen only a few times. In DNA, the CDR3 is TGTGCCAGCAGCCTCGTGGAGGGAGATAGCTATGGCTACACCTTC. Protein sequence: CASSLVEGDSYGYTF. This sequence joins TRBV5-4 and TRBJ1-2, with D uncertain. CDR1 is SGHNT and CDR2 is YYREEE in the germline V gene (reference sequence). This CDR3 comprises 15 residues. The V end was cut by 4 bases, the J end by 4 bases, with 17 bases between.

J is TRBJ1-4 and V is TRBV20-1; D is unresolved. The germline V gene encodes CDR1 DFQATT and CDR2 SNEGSKA (reference sequence). This CDR3 comprises 17 residues. Trimming removed 0 bases at V and 5 bases at J, with 19 bases between. The CDR3 sequence is CSARDQSRDNQNEKLFF. The CDR3 DNA reads TGCAGTGCTAGAGATCAATCCCGAGACAACCAGAATGAAAAACTGTTTTTT.

This clonotype was seen at least ten times. The V and J genes are TRBV3-1 and TRBJ2-5; D is uncertain. Germline lookup yields CDR1 LGHDT and CDR2 YNNKEL (reference sequence). CDR3 length: 13 residues. Trimming left V 4 bases short and J 4 bases short, with 10 bases between. The DNA of the CDR3 is TGTGCCAGCAGCCCGACCCTCGGAGAGACCCAGTACTTC. It yields the protein CASSPTLGETQYF.

The chain couples TRBV6-1 to TRBJ2-7; D remains ambiguous. In germline, CDR1 is MNHNS, CDR2 SASEGT. The CDR3 runs to 16 residues. Between the trimmed V and J ends, which lost 6 bases and 3 bases, there was a span of 21 bases. As DNA, the CDR3 is TGTGCCAGCAGCACCTCCTTAGGAGTTCCGGGCTACGAGCAGTACTTC. This sequence encodes CASSTSLGVPGYEQYF.

This clonotype has only a few counts. The chain combines TRBV10-2 with TRBJ2-3; D may be TRBD1 or TRBD2 (6 bases each). V was pared by 6 bases and J by 7 bases, with 11 bases between. This CDR3 is built from 12 residues. Germline V gene data show CDR1 as WSHSY and CDR2 as SAAADI. This CDR3 reads CASRGGFNTQYF. CDR3 bases: TGCGCCAGCAGGGGGGGCTTCAATACGCAGTATTTT.